The 13 T cell receptor beta chains listed next were all sequenced from one sample in a study of T-cell reconstitution after alpha-beta-depleted transplantation in children. Unique molecular identifiers were used in preparing the TCRbeta library. One entry per CDR3 protein, called by TCRdb with MiXCR from the PCR reads. Of 700,000 or so distinct CDR3 sequences listed, 13% are singletons. The sample here was PBMCs, taken before TCRalphabeta/CD19-depleted stem cell transplant. These receptors all stem from a girl aged 2 to 9 with congenital amegakaryocytic thrombocytopenia, due to receive a stem cell transplant.

The rearrangement joins TRBV20-1 to TRBJ1-1; D possibly corresponds to TRBD1 (6 bases). Trimming took 4 bases from V and 6 from J, leaving 30 bases between them. CDR3 length: 18 residues. CDR1 is DFQATT and CDR2 is SNEGSKA in the germline V gene (reference sequence). The CDR3 sequence: CSANARIGTTRPSAEAFF. The CDR3, as DNA: TGCAGTGCTAACGCTCGAATCGGGACAACTAGACCCAGCGCTGAAGCTTTCTTT.

This clonotype was counted at least ten times. The CDR3 bases are TGCAGTGCTAGAATTCTCCCCCCACAGGGTCGCGACCCCGATACGCAGTATTTT. Protein product: CSARILPPQGRDPDTQYF. This sequence joins TRBV20-1 and TRBJ2-3; the D gene is possibly TRBD1 (6 bases). Germline V gives CDR1 DFQATT, CDR2 SNEGSKA (reference sequence). Trimming left V 2 bases short and J 6 bases short, with 27 bases between. This CDR3 contains 18 residues.

This clonotype was detected many times. Compared with germline, one end of the junction differs, possibly owing to a read error. The V and J genes are TRBV28 and TRBJ2-1, with 9 bases aligning to TRBD2. CDR3 length: 15 amino acids. Germline-derived CDR1 and CDR2 are MDHEN and SYDVKM. The CDR3 nucleotides are TGCGCCAGCAGCTTAGCGGGAGTGACATACAATGAGCAGTTCTTC. As protein: CASSLAGVTYNEQFF.

The rearrangement joins TRBV30 to TRBJ2-3; D is possibly TRBD2 (5 bases). The V end lost 8 bases, the J end lost 1 base, and 16 bases lay between the germline ends. Germline values: CDR1 GTSNPN, CDR2 SVGIG (reference sequence). The CDR3 sequence is 14 residues long. The CDR3 region is CAGTRRMGTDTQYF. In DNA form, the CDR3 reads TGTGCCGGAACTAGAAGAATGGGCACAGATACGCAGTATTTT.

The chain couples TRBV12-3 or TRBV12-4 to TRBJ2-2, with a possible D match to TRBD1 (6 bases). The ends were cut back, 6 bases at V and 4 bases at J, with 12 bases in the middle. The CDR3 totals 14 residues. The CDR3, as DNA: TGTGCCAGCAGAGGGGGTTTCTCCACCGGGGAGCTGTTTTTT. This translates into CASRGGFSTGELFF.

The chain is built from TRBV12-3 or TRBV12-4 and TRBJ2-5, with D uncertain. V lost 11 bases and J 5 bases, leaving 30 bases between the germline ends. The CDR3 is 17 residues long. This CDR3 is CAFVDNMGWGITETQYF. Here the CDR3 DNA reads TGTGCCTTCGTCGACAACATGGGTTGGGGAATTACGGAGACCCAGTACTTC.

This clonotype has a count of ten or more. The V and J genes are TRBV12-3 or TRBV12-4 and TRBJ2-3; D is unresolved. Trimming removed 8 bases from V and 2 bases from J, with 5 bases in between. This CDR3 contains 11 residues. The CDR3 DNA reads as TGTGCCAGCGGACCCACAGATACGCAGTATTTT. It encodes CASGPTDTQYF.

The CDR3 loop reads CSARGGGRQGGNEQFF. CDR3 in DNA: TGCAGTGCTAGAGGCGGTGGGCGACAGGGAGGCAATGAGCAGTTCTTC. The chain combines TRBV20-1 with TRBJ2-1; maybe TRBD1 (7 bases). The CDR3 length is 16 residues. Germline assignment: CDR1 DFQATT and CDR2 SNEGSKA (reference sequence). V lost 1 base and J 6 bases, leaving 19 bases between the germline ends.

The chain combines TRBV10-1 with TRBJ2-1; the D is unclear. CDR3 length equals 12 residues. Germline CDR1 reads WNHNN; CDR2 reads SYGVQD (reference sequence). The germline V and J ends were trimmed by 0 bases and 12 bases, with 9 bases remaining between them. The CDR3: CASSESTQGQFF. The CDR3 bases are TGCGCCAGCAGTGAGTCGACGCAAGGGCAGTTCTTC.

This clonotype was counted ten times or more. This sequence joins TRBV27 and TRBJ2-7; perhaps TRBD2 as D (7 bases). The germline gives CDR1 MNHEY, CDR2 SMNVEV (reference sequence). The CDR3 spans 15 residues. Trimming removed 4 bases at V and 2 bases at J, with 15 bases between. CDR3 loop: CASSSRQGTTYEQYF. CDR3 in DNA: TGTGCCAGCAGTTCCCGTCAGGGGACTACCTACGAGCAGTACTTC.

Note on this clonotype: A much larger clone lies a single base off, so this may be a read error. The V gene is TRBV10-3, the J gene TRBJ2-7; 8 positions agree with TRBD1. Germline CDR1 reads ENHRY; CDR2 reads SYGVKD. V was clipped by 7 bases and J by 3 bases; unmatched bases: 2. The CDR3 loop spans 12 amino acids. CDR3 region: CAINTGGYEQYF. The DNA of the CDR3 is TGTGCCATCAATACAGGGGGCTACGAGCAGTACTTC.

This clonotype was observed many times. The chain joins TRBV5-1 to TRBJ2-2; 9 bases are a match to TRBD2. The CDR3 totals 14 residues. Germline CDR1 reads SGHRS; CDR2 reads YFSETQ. Losses at the gene ends were 5 bases for V and 1 base for J; bases not matched to a gene: 0. For the CDR3, the DNA is TGCGCCAGCAGGACTAGCGGGAACACCGGGGAGCTGTTTTTT. It yields the protein CASRTSGNTGELFF. The full variable domain, with the rest looked up from reference TRBV5-1 and TRBJ2-2, is KAGVTQTPRYLIKTRGQQVTLSCSPISGHRSVSWYQQTPGQGLQFLFEYFSETQRNKGNFPGRFSGRQFSNSRSEMNVSTLELGDSALYLCASRTSGNTGELFFGEGSRLTVL.

In its sample, this clonotype was seen many times. V is TRBV10-3 and J is TRBJ2-7; weak D call: TRBD2 (5 bases). The CDR3 length is 14 residues. In germline, CDR1 is ENHRY, CDR2 SYGVKD. The V and J ends lost 8 bases and 0 bases respectively, with 14 bases between them. CDR3 region: CAIGSLPSSYEQYF. The CDR3 DNA reads TGTGCCATCGGGAGCTTACCATCCTCCTACGAGCAGTACTTC.